This T cell receptor (beta chain) was identified in a study of radiation and T cells in renal cell carcinoma. Study-wide findings and caveats: No pretreatment tumor biopsies were available for baseline clonotypes.

V was clipped by 8 bases and J by 5 bases, with 18 bases between them. The germline V gene has CDR1 KGHSH and CDR2 LQKENI. The CDR3 is 14 amino acids. The data were produced by immunoSEQ multiplex PCR, yet TCRdb's version contains in-frame clones alone and is incomplete. The sample lists around 180,000 clones; around 89% were seen once. Time point given: blood 4 weeks post-SBRT, at nephrectomy. As for treatment: 15 Gy SBRT to primary tumor, nephrectomy 4 weeks later. To note about this clone: Its antigen remains unidentified.

This rearrangement joins TRBV18 to TRBJ1-1; a weak D match, TRBD1 (5 bases). The clonotype was recovered from a woman in her forties or fifties with renal cell carcinoma. The source material was blood, sampled from a patient whose treatment included radiotherapy and nephrectomy. CDR3 nucleotides: TGTGCCAGCGCGTCCGGGGGAATAGGGACTGAAGCTTTCTTT. Its protein product is CASASGGIGTEAFF. The full variable domain, rest sourced from reference TRBV18 and TRBJ1-1, is NAGVMQNPRHLVRRRGQEARLRCSPMKGHSHVYWYRQLPEEGLKFMVYLQKENIIDESGMPKERFSAEFPKEGPSILRIQQVVRGDSAAYFCASASGGIGTEAFFGQGTRLTVV.